This T cell receptor beta chain was documented in a study of T cell changes during pregnancy in multiple sclerosis. This CDR3 contains 17 residues. The V gene's germline CDR1 is SGHRS and CDR2 YFSETQ. With 4 bases removed from V and 5 bases from J, the gap between germline ends came to 23 bases. Clones were sequenced by immunoSEQ multiplex PCR, and TCRdb holds only the in-frame ones, with some missing. The table has 30,000 to 45,000 clones, 80% to 95% seen once; the top ten hold less than 1.5%. The gene calls are TRBV5-1 and TRBJ2-3; no firm D call. The source is a female donor with multiple sclerosis, enrolled in a pregnancy study. The specimen sequenced was PBMCs (not recorded whether the cells were cultured). CDR3 sequence reads: CASSLDPPSSAGDTQYF. The CDR3, as DNA: TGCGCCAGCAGCCTGGACCCACCTTCTTCCGCCGGAGATACGCAGTATTTT.